The 5 T cell receptor beta chains given below trace back to one sample, sequenced in a study of T-cell reconstitution after alpha-beta-depleted transplantation in children. Using unique molecular identifiers, the investigators prepared the TCRbeta library. TCRdb reprocessed the PCR reads via MiXCR and lists one record per CDR3 protein. In the table there are fewer than 450,000 distinct CDR3 sequences, under 20% of which are singletons. This specimen was PBMCs, mostly from graft donor cells, taken 360 days after TCRalphabeta/CD19-depleted stem cell transplant. Receptor source: a male patient under 10 years old who had a stem cell transplant for acute lymphoblastic leukemia, so the T cells may come from the graft donor.

This chain links TRBV4-2 with TRBJ2-3; 8 bases agree with TRBD2. The junction had 10 bases not matched to a gene; V was cut back by 0 bases and J by 2 bases. The CDR3 runs 18 residues. The germline gives CDR1 LGHNA, CDR2 YNFKEQ. CDR3 bases: TGTGCCAGCAGCCAAGATGATAGGGCTAGCGGGCTCACAGATACGCAGTATTTT. It codes for CASSQDDRASGLTDTQYF.

The V call is TRBV6-5, the J call TRBJ2-1, with D maybe TRBD1 (5 bases). Trimming left V 1 base short and J 0 bases short, with 13 bases between. CDR1 is MNHEY, CDR2 SVGAGI, per germline. The CDR3 loop spans 17 amino acids. CDR3 DNA: TGTGCCAGCAGTTACTATTGGGGCGGCAGCTCCTACAATGAGCAGTTCTTC. It translates to CASSYYWGGSSYNEQFF.

The rearrangement uses TRBV4-2 and TRBJ2-2; D is unclear. CDR1 is LGHNA, CDR2 YNFKEQ, per germline. V was pared by 1 base and J by 1 base, with 4 bases between. The CDR3 covers 14 residues. The CDR3 coding sequence is TGTGCCAGCAGCCAAGGCCGGAACACCGGGGAGCTGTTTTTT. This gives the protein CASSQGRNTGELFF.

The sample holds a few counts of this clonotype. The rearrangement uses TRBV12-3 or TRBV12-4 and TRBJ1-6, with D hard to call. Trimming shortened V by 3 bases and J by 7 bases, and 7 bases separated the two germline ends. CDR3 length: 13 amino acids. CDR3: CASSLDWNSPLHF. The DNA for the CDR3 is TGTGCCAGCAGTTTGGATTGGAATTCACCCCTCCACTTT.

The rearrangement joins TRBV4-2 to TRBJ2-2; possibly TRBD2 for D (5 bases). The V gene lost 4 bases and the J gene lost 0 bases, with 9 bases spanning the gap. Germline V gene data show CDR1 as LGHNA and CDR2 as YNFKEQ. CDR3 length: 15 residues. CDR3 DNA sequence: TGTGCCAGCAGCCCCGACTATTCGAACACCGGGGAGCTGTTTTTT. Encoded protein: CASSPDYSNTGELFF.